This T cell receptor beta chain was sequenced during a study of blood T cells in healthy people across ages. As for this clonotype: What it binds is unknown.

Study conclusions and caveats: Underestimates were what the diversity estimates from one million T cells were considered to be. What prevented conclusive comparison of naive and antigen-experienced cells was that PBMCs were unsorted.

For the second PCR, which ran for about 7 to 11 cycles, a sample-barcoded 5' primer and a J-beta primer mix were used. Via MiXCR, TCRdb re-called the 5' RACE reads, giving one row per CDR3 protein. In the table there are around 1,800,000 distinct CDR3 sequences, 39% of which are singletons. This TCR was sampled from a human donor in good health. The specimen sequenced was blood.

The CDR3 nucleotides are TGCGCCAGCAGCCAAGATCAAGCGGGGGGCACAGATACGCAGTATTTT. This translates into CASSQDQAGGTDTQYF. The genes are TRBV4-1 and TRBJ2-3; TRBD2 agrees at 8 bases. V shed 0 bases, J shed 1 base, and the junction held 3 bases outside the gene matches. CDR3 length: 16 residues. The germline V gene encodes CDR1 MGHRA and CDR2 YSYEKL.